This T cell receptor (beta chain) was observed in a study of shared clonotypes between healthy human individuals. The test was conducted at deep level. Replicate PCRs from sorted subsets contained approximately 190 ng DNA, which is 29,000 or so T cell genomes. The table came from immunoSEQ multiplex PCR; TCRdb's copy has only in-frame clones and leaves some out. Of about 1.5 million clones in the sample, 95% to 97% were seen once. This receptor was identified in a man aged 25-45 years in good health. Sequenced material: naive CD4+ T cells sorted from blood. Regarding subset: CD45RA+ positively selected.

CDR3 nucleotides: TGTGCCAGCAGCTTGGGACTAGCGGGAGTTGGTGAGCAGTACTTC. It yields the protein CASSLGLAGVGEQYF. The rearrangement links TRBV5-8 to TRBJ2-7; 12 nucleotides agree with TRBD2. CDR1 is SGHTS, CDR2 YDEGEE, per germline. V lost 0 bases and J lost 7; bases outside the gene matches: 5. CDR3 length equals 15 residues. Using reference TRBV5-8 and TRBJ2-7 for the parts outside the CDR3, the full variable domain is EAGVTQSPTHLIKTRGQQATLRCSPISGHTSVYWYQQALGLGLQFLLWYDEGEERNRGNFPPRFSGRQFPNYSSELNVNALELEDSALYLCASSLGLAGVGEQYFGPGTRLTVT.